This TCR beta chain stems from a study of blood T cells in healthy people across ages. A second PCR, run for about 6 to 11 cycles, used a sample-barcoded 5' primer plus a J-beta primer mix. TCRdb re-analysed the 5' RACE reads in MiXCR, keeping a single row per CDR3 protein. Among hundreds of thousands of distinct CDR3 sequences listed, around 48% were seen once. Concerning this clonotype: Its antigen is as yet unknown.

V dropped 6 bases and J dropped 7 bases, with 10 bases sitting between them. The CDR3 is made up of 12 amino acids. Germline V gives CDR1 SEHNR, CDR2 FQNEAQ (reference sequence). Caucasian individuals from Russia who were healthy and aged roughly 6 to 95 acted as donors. A minimum of 5.5 micrograms of total RNA was extracted per sample. Points from the study as a whole: Estimates of diversity drawn from one million T cells were considered underestimates.

Sequenced input: blood. The chain couples TRBV7-9 to TRBJ2-1; a weak D match, TRBD2 (5 bases). The receptor was derived from a man younger than 45 in good health. The CDR3 here is CASSSGWNEQFF. The DNA for the CDR3 is TGTGCCAGCAGTTCGGGGTGGAATGAGCAGTTCTTC.